This T cell receptor (beta chain) was sequenced during a study of CD8+CD57+ T cells in acquired aplastic anemia. Both TCR beta VDJ combination and CDR3 sequence profiling were carried out. Genomic DNA was the template for this profiling. TCRdb called the reads again in MiXCR, with one record for every CDR3 protein. The sample consists of around 500,000 distinct CDR3 sequences, around 33% of them appearing once. The CDR3 extends over 12 amino acids. V lost 7 bases, J lost 7 bases, and 17 bases lay in between. Looked up from germline, CDR1 is SQVTM and CDR2 is ANQGSEA. On this clonotype itself: What it binds is not known.

It was patients with CD8+CD57+ cell expansion by flow cytometry who were chosen for sequencing. All patients were therapy-naive when blood was sampled. Notes on the study in general: Simpson's diversity of CD8+ cells was not significantly different in patients compared with controls.

The chain couples TRBV29-1 to TRBJ2-7; possible D gene TRBD2, 6 bases. The sequenced sample consisted of sorted CD4+, CD8+, or CD8+CD57+ T cells (not recorded which) from PBMCs. The sequence was obtained from a human donor with aplastic anemia. The CDR3 reads CSAWTPGGEQYF. The CDR3 DNA sequence: TGCAGCGCATGGACACCCGGGGGTGAGCAGTACTTC.